This T cell receptor beta chain came from a study of shared clonotypes between healthy human individuals. Overall study findings and caveats: For naive CD4 cells, roughly 4.6% of clonotypes were shared across a handful of donors. Clonotypes which were not shared had lower generation probabilities than clonotypes that all four donors shared.

V lost 7 bases to trimming and J lost 2 bases; unmatched junction nucleotides: 11. CDR3 length: 15 amino acids. Germline CDR1 is SQVTM and CDR2 is ANQGSEA. Sequencing was performed with immunoSEQ multiplex PCR; in TCRdb, only in-frame clones are kept and a portion is missing. The sample records 1,500,000 or so clones, more than 95% being singletons. Of note for this clone: As yet, its antigen is unknown.

This TCR derives from a man aged 25-45 years in good health. The V and J genes are TRBV29-1 and TRBJ2-5; 9 bases align to TRBD1. Sequenced sample: naive CD4+ T cells sorted from blood. Subset described: CD45RA+ positively selected. Here the CDR3 DNA reads TGCAGCGCTAGGGGACAGGGCTCCCGGCAAGAGACCCAGTACTTC. This encodes CSARGQGSRQETQYF.